This is a list of T cell receptor beta chains from one sample in a study of cytomegalovirus exposure and HLA in healthy donors. Data came from immunoSEQ multiplex PCR; TCRdb stores just in-frame clones and leaves some out. The sample has fewer than 110,000 clones, roughly three quarters seen once. Sequenced: PBMCs. These receptor sequences come from a woman aged 18-35 years in good health and CMV-seropositive. Each CDR3 is given with its conserved first and last residue. The order of the fields is J gene, V gene, D gene, clone size, CDR3 protein, CDR3 DNA. A D gene is named only where the DNA matches it firmly. Where a row states a size, it is once, few, many or the class of an expanded clone; other rows omit it.

TRBJ2-3,TRBV9,TRBD2,.,CASSGSGGPGDTQYF,TGTGCCAGCAGCGGTAGCGGGGGGCCAGGCGATACGCAGTATTTT
TRBJ2-5,TRBV10-3,.,.,CAISESTGVETQYF,TGTGCCATCAGTGAGTCGACAGGTGTGGAGACCCAGTACTTC
TRBJ1-4,TRBV27,.,.,CASSLLVGVEKLFF,TGTGCCAGCAGTTTATTGGTCGGGGTTGAAAAACTGTTTTTT
TRBJ2-7,TRBV18,TRBD1,.,CASSPGTGSYEQYF,TGTGCCAGCTCACCAGGGACAGGATCCTACGAGCAGTACTTC
TRBJ2-7,TRBV19,TRBD2,.,CASSSRSGRAPNEQYF,TGTGCCAGTAGCTCGAGAAGCGGGAGGGCGCCTAACGAGCAGTACTTC
TRBJ1-1,TRBV19,.,.,CASSIRGLNTEAFF,TGTGCCAGTAGTATCAGGGGCCTGAACACTGAAGCTTTCTTT
TRBJ1-2,TRBV5-1,.,.,CASSPGLGRTGGYTF,TGCGCCAGCAGCCCGGGTCTCGGGAGAACGGGTGGCTACACCTTC
TRBJ2-1,TRBV10-3,.,.,CAISEGVEQFF,TGTGCCATCAGTGAAGGGGTTGAGCAGTTCTTC
TRBJ1-2,TRBV7-9,.,.,CASRLAQANYGYTF,TGTGCCAGCAGGTTGGCGCAGGCCAACTATGGCTACACCTTC
TRBJ1-1,TRBV6-6,.,.,CASRGTGDTEAFF,TGTGCCAGCAGAGGAACGGGGGACACTGAAGCTTTCTTT
TRBJ1-4,TRBV6-5,.,few,CASSYSGGGSEKLFF,TGTGCCAGCAGTTACTCGGGGGGAGGAAGCGAAAAACTGTTTTTT
TRBJ2-1,TRBV2,.,.,CASRERVGEQFF,TGTGCCAGCAGAGAACGTGTCGGTGAGCAGTTCTTC
TRBJ1-3,TRBV6-5,.,.,CASRAHSGNTIYF,TGTGCCAGCAGGGCCCATTCTGGAAACACCATATATTTT
TRBJ2-3,TRBV28,TRBD2,few,CASSRLAGGPRDTQYF,TGTGCCAGCAGCCGACTAGCGGGAGGGCCCCGGGATACGCAGTATTTT
TRBJ2-1,TRBV5-1,TRBD1,.,CASSSGQGLYEQFF,TGCGCCAGCAGCTCGGGACAGGGGCTGTATGAGCAGTTCTTC
TRBJ2-7,TRBV25-1,.,.,CASRGVGYPKQYF,TGTGCCAGCAGAGGGGTAGGTTATCCCAAGCAGTACTTC
TRBJ1-1,TRBV11-1,.,.,CASRTNRENTEAFF,TGTGCCAGCAGGACTAACAGGGAGAACACTGAAGCTTTCTTT
TRBJ1-1,TRBV2,.,.,CASSDEGTEAFF,TGTGCCAGCAGTGATGAGGGCACTGAAGCTTTCTTT
TRBJ2-1,TRBV6-5,TRBD2,.,CASSLTSGSTNEQFF,TGTGCCAGCAGTCTGACTAGCGGGAGCACCAATGAGCAGTTCTTC
TRBJ1-1,TRBV27,.,.,CASSLFGGRVNTEAFF,TGTGCCAGCAGTTTATTCGGGGGGCGGGTGAACACTGAAGCTTTCTTT
TRBJ2-1,TRBV27,TRBD1,.,CASYRTGGDNEQFF,TGTGCCAGCTATCGGACAGGGGGGGACAATGAGCAGTTCTTC
TRBJ2-3,TRBV6-1,.,.,CASSEAAHPTDTQYF,TGTGCCAGCAGTGAGGCGGCTCACCCCACAGATACGCAGTATTTT
TRBJ2-7,TRBV5-1,.,.,CASSLVQGGNEQYF,TGCGCCAGCAGCTTAGTACAGGGTGGCAACGAGCAGTACTTC
TRBJ2-2,TRBV4-2,.,.,CASSQVETSTGELFF,TGTGCCAGCAGCCAAGTAGAGACTTCCACCGGGGAGCTGTTTTTT
TRBJ2-7,TRBV5-8,.,.,CASSLGTVTPSSYEQYF,TGTGCCAGCAGCTTGGGGACAGTCACACCCAGCTCCTACGAGCAGTACTTC
TRBJ1-1,TRBV2,.,.,CASGGGRDTEAFF,TGTGCCAGCGGAGGAGGGAGAGACACTGAAGCTTTCTTT
TRBJ2-1,TRBV29-1,.,.,CSVEIPRDYNEQFF,TGCAGCGTTGAAATCCCCAGGGATTACAATGAGCAGTTCTTC
TRBJ2-1,TRBV6-1,.,.,CASSETGRRNEQFF,TGTGCCAGCAGTGAGACAGGCCGGCGCAATGAGCAGTTCTTC
TRBJ2-1,TRBV20-1,.,.,CSATSVRFAFF,TGCAGTGCTACCTCGGTCCGATTTGCGTTCTTC
TRBJ1-1,TRBV6-5,.,once,CASSYNIPIDTEAFF,TGTGCCAGCAGTTACAACATACCAATCGACACTGAAGCTTTCTTT
TRBJ2-1,TRBV6-5,TRBD2,.,CASRRGLAHNNEQFF,TGTGCCAGCAGACGGGGACTAGCACATAACAATGAGCAGTTCTTC